In this sample, the clone carrying this T cell receptor (beta chain) turned up many times. The sample belongs to a study of T-cell reconstitution after alpha-beta-depleted transplantation in children. Unique molecular identifiers were incorporated during preparation of the TCRbeta library. TCRdb fed the PCR reads into MiXCR, producing one record per CDR3 protein. The table records 150,000 to 250,000 distinct CDR3 sequences, 13% to 15% of them present only once. The V and J ends lost 3 bases and 4 bases, in that order; junction bases with no gene match: 2. The CDR3 has 14 amino acids. The chain has TRBV12-3 or TRBV12-4 and TRBJ2-2; 7 bases are a match to TRBD2. This receptor was obtained from a human donor who donated a stem cell graft to a child with acute lymphoblastic leukemia. The material was PBMCs from the stem cell graft donor, obtained from the stem cell graft. The CDR3 sequence: CASSLGGSTGELFF. CDR3 DNA sequence: TGTGCCAGCAGTTTGGGGGGGAGCACCGGGGAGCTGTTTTTT.